These T cell receptor beta chains were read from a single sample in a study of prognosis after radiotherapy for stage I lung cancer. TCRdb reanalysed the multiplex PCR reads using MiXCR and keeps one entry per CDR3 protein. The sample lists fewer than 20,000 distinct CDR3 sequences; about 15% were seen once. Sequenced material: PBMCs, taken before or after stereotactic body radiation therapy (not recorded which). All receptors derive from a donor older than 45 with non-small cell lung cancer. The CDR3 runs from the conserved cysteine through the conserved F or W. The order of the fields is D gene, J gene, V gene, clone size, CDR3 DNA, CDR3 protein. The D gene is left open where the match is weak. The size field is filled for only some rows; it gives once, few, many or a size class.

>TRBD2|TRBJ2-4|TRBV7-2|many
TGTGCCAGCAGAGGTTCGGGGGGGCCAGGAGTGGGCAAAAACATTCAGTACTTC
CASRGSGGPGVGKNIQYF
>TRBD2|TRBJ2-3|TRBV11-1|-
TGTGCCAGCAGTGGGGGAGGGAGCACAGATACGCAGTATTTT
CASSGGGSTDTQYF
>-|TRBJ2-1|TRBV15|many
TGTGCCACCAGCGCTGCCGGGGCCGATTTCAATGAGCAGTTCTTC
CATSAAGADFNEQFF
>-|TRBJ1-5|TRBV15|many
TGTGCCACCAGCAGAGAAAGGGGGGGGAATCAGCCCCGGCATTTT
CATSRERGGNQPRHF
>-|TRBJ2-7|TRBV4-1|many
TGCGCCAGCAGCCCCAACAGGGATACCTACGAGCAGTACTTC
CASSPNRDTYEQYF
>-|TRBJ1-2|TRBV9|-
TGTGCCAGCAGCGTAGGAGACCGGAGCTATGGCTACACCTTC
CASSVGDRSYGYTF
>-|TRBJ2-3|TRBV12-3/TRBV12-4|many
TGTACCAGCAGCCTAGGGGGACTCACAGATACGCAGTATTTT
CTSSLGGLTDTQYF
>TRBD2|TRBJ2-1|TRBV12-3/TRBV12-4|-
TGTGCCAGCAGTTTTTTGGGCGGGAGTCTGAACAATGAGCAGTTCTTC
CASSFLGGSLNNEQFF
>-|TRBJ1-4|TRBV28|few
TGTGCCAGCAGGTTCCCAACTAATGAAAAACTGTTTTTT
CASRFPTNEKLFF
>-|TRBJ2-2|TRBV5-6|many
TGTGCCAGCAGCTTGGGAGAGAACACCGGGGAGCTGTTTTTT
CASSLGENTGELFF
>-|TRBJ1-2|TRBV6-1|-
TGTGCCAGCAGTGAACCTTTACAGGATAGGGGCTATGGCCACACCTTC
CASSEPLQDRGYGHTF
>-|TRBJ2-1|TRBV6-5|many
TGTGCCAGCAGTTACTCGTCAGACAGTTTCTACAATGAGCAGTTCTTC
CASSYSSDSFYNEQFF
>TRBD2|TRBJ2-1|TRBV27|many
TGTGCCAGCAGTTTACTAGCGGGAGGCTACAATGAGCAGTTCTTC
CASSLLAGGYNEQFF
>-|TRBJ1-3|TRBV3-1|many
TGTGCCAGCAGCCAAAGGGGGAACACCATATATTTT
CASSQRGNTIYF
>-|TRBJ1-5|TRBV5-5|many
TGTGCCAGCAGCCAATCCTGGCCAGGGGAGAGCAATCAGCCCCAGCATTTT
CASSQSWPGESNQPQHF
>-|TRBJ2-1|TRBV5-5|many
TGTGCCAGCAGCGCTTCTTCCGGGGCGGGTGAGCAGTTCTTC
CASSASSGAGEQFF
>TRBD1|TRBJ2-7|TRBV28|many
TGTGCCAGCATCAGGGGGACAGGGGGTTACGAGCAGTACTTC
CASIRGTGGYEQYF
>TRBD1|TRBJ2-3|TRBV24-1|many
TGTGCCACCAGTGTAGGGACAGGGGAGTTAGACACAGATACGCAGTATTTT
CATSVGTGELDTDTQYF
>TRBD2|TRBJ2-1|TRBV20-1|many
TGCAGTGCTCTTTCCGGGACTAGGGGATACAATGAGCAGTTCTTC
CSALSGTRGYNEQFF
>TRBD1|TRBJ1-2|TRBV3-1|many
TGTGCCAGCAGCGATCACGGGACAGGGGGGTCCCACGGCTACACCTTC
CASSDHGTGGSHGYTF
>TRBD1|TRBJ2-7|TRBV20-1|many
TGCAGTGCTAGGGGGCTCGGACAGGGGAGAACATCCTACGAGCAGTACTTC
CSARGLGQGRTSYEQYF
>TRBD1|TRBJ2-2|TRBV5-1|many
TGCGCCAGCAGCTTTACAGGGGGCATCACCGGGGAGCTGTTTTTT
CASSFTGGITGELFF
>TRBD1|TRBJ2-7|TRBV9|many
TGTGCCAGCAGCGTGGGGACAGGCCACTTCGAGCAGTACTTC
CASSVGTGHFEQYF
>TRBD1|TRBJ2-4|TRBV13|many
TGTGCCAGCAGCTTAGGCTACAGGGGGCATGGAAACATTCAGTACTTC
CASSLGYRGHGNIQYF
>TRBD1|TRBJ2-1|TRBV29-1|many
TGCAGCGTAGCCGGGACAGGGGTTGAGCAGTTCTTC
CSVAGTGVEQFF
>TRBD1|TRBJ1-2|TRBV6-1|many
TGTGCCAGCAGAGCCACCGGGACAGGGAATAACTATGGCTACACCTTC
CASRATGTGNNYGYTF
>-|TRBJ2-3|TRBV2|many
TGTGCCAGCAGTGACGGGAGCGGCATAGATACGCAGTATTTT
CASSDGSGIDTQYF
>TRBD2|TRBJ2-7|TRBV20-1|many
TGCAGTGCTAGAGCTCGGACTAGCGGGAGGTACGAGCAGTACTTC
CSARARTSGRYEQYF
>-|TRBJ2-7|TRBV12-3/TRBV12-4|many
TGTGCCAGCAGTCAAGGACTATACGAGCAGTACTTC
CASSQGLYEQYF
>-|TRBJ1-6|TRBV19|many
TGTGCCAGTAGTACCTCTTCTGATTCACCCCTCCACTTT
CASSTSSDSPLHF
>TRBD1|TRBJ1-1|TRBV20-1|many
TGCAGTGCTCCAGAACAGGGGGCCGGTGAAGCTTTCTTT
CSAPEQGAGEAFF
>TRBD1|TRBJ2-2|TRBV18|many
TGTGCCAGCTCACCCTCGGGACAGACCCATTGGGCCGGGGAGCTGTTTTTT
CASSPSGQTHWAGELFF
>-|TRBJ2-5|TRBV6-1|many
TGTGCCAGCAGTGAAGGCAGGGGAAGGGAGACCCAGTACTTC
CASSEGRGRETQYF
>TRBD2|TRBJ2-2|TRBV12-3/TRBV12-4|many
TGTGCCAGCAGAGAAGCGGGGGCGAACACCGGGGAGCTGTTTTTT
CASREAGANTGELFF
>-|TRBJ2-7|TRBV3-1|many
TGTGCCAGCAGCCAAGCCGGGAGAAGTTACGAGCAGTACTTC
CASSQAGRSYEQYF
>-|TRBJ2-2|TRBV12-3/TRBV12-4|many
TGTGCCAGCAGTTCGGGACTTCACACCGGGGAGCTGTTTTTT
CASSSGLHTGELFF
>-|TRBJ2-1|TRBV7-6|many
TGTGCCAGCAGCTCGGACGATACCAATGAGCAGTTCTTC
CASSSDDTNEQFF
>TRBD1|TRBJ2-1|TRBV7-9|many
TGTGCCAGCAGAGCCCGGGACAGGGGGGTCAATGAGCAGTTCTTC
CASRARDRGVNEQFF
>TRBD1|TRBJ1-5|TRBV19|many
TGTGCCAGTAGTACAACAGGGGGCCGGCAGCCCCAGCATTTT
CASSTTGGRQPQHF
>-|TRBJ2-3|TRBV7-6|many
TGTGCCAGCAGCTTAGAAGCGGAAGATACGCAGTATTTT
CASSLEAEDTQYF
>TRBD1|TRBJ2-5|TRBV6-2/TRBV6-3|many
TGTGCCAGCACATACAGGGGGCTTGAAGAGACCCAGTACTTC
CASTYRGLEETQYF
>TRBD2|TRBJ2-7|TRBV28|many
TGTGCCAGCAGTTTAATGGGAGGGTACTACGAGCAGTACTTC
CASSLMGGYYEQYF
>-|TRBJ2-3|TRBV4-2|-
TGTGCCAGCAGCCAAGATGACGCGCGGGGGACAGATACACAGTATTTT
CASSQDDARGTDTQYF
>-|TRBJ1-5|TRBV28|-
TGTGCCAGCACCCCAGCCGGGGGCCCAAATCAGCCCCAGCATTTT
CASTPAGGPNQPQHF
>-|TRBJ2-1|TRBV15|many
TGTGCCACCAGCAGAGATCTGAGGGGTTCCTACAATGAGCAGTTCTTC
CATSRDLRGSYNEQFF
>TRBD1|TRBJ1-4|TRBV4-2|many
TGTGCCAGCAGCCAAGCCTCCGGGACAGTTAATGAAAAACTGTTTTTT
CASSQASGTVNEKLFF
>-|TRBJ2-7|TRBV19|medium-sized
TGTGCCAGTAGTACGACAGGAACTCCCTACGAGCAGTACTTC
CASSTTGTPYEQYF
>-|TRBJ2-3|TRBV12-3/TRBV12-4|many
TGTGCCAGCAGTCGACTAGTGGGCACAGATACGCAGTATTTT
CASSRLVGTDTQYF
>-|TRBJ2-7|TRBV20-1|many
TGCAGTGCTAGCACCGGCCATCAAGCGGAAAGGAGCTCCTACGAGCAGTACTTC
CSASTGHQAERSSYEQYF
>TRBD1|TRBJ2-5|TRBV3-1|many
TGTGCCAGCAGCCAAGATCAGGGGGCATGGGGGTTAGAGACCCAGTACTTC
CASSQDQGAWGLETQYF
>TRBD2|TRBJ2-1|TRBV6-1|many
TGTGCCTCCCGGGAGGGAAAGGGCAATGAGCAGTTCTTC
CASREGKGNEQFF
>-|TRBJ2-7|TRBV5-6|many
TGTGCCAGCAGCTTGGTCGGGGGGCGCGAGCAGTACTTC
CASSLVGGREQYF
>-|TRBJ1-1|TRBV3-1|-
TGTGCCAGCGGCCAAATGGGGGGGAACACTGAAGCTTTCTTT
CASGQMGGNTEAFF
>TRBD2|TRBJ2-7|TRBV28|many
TGTGCCAGCAGTCAATTGACTAGCGGGAGCGCCTCCTACGAGCAGTACTTC
CASSQLTSGSASYEQYF